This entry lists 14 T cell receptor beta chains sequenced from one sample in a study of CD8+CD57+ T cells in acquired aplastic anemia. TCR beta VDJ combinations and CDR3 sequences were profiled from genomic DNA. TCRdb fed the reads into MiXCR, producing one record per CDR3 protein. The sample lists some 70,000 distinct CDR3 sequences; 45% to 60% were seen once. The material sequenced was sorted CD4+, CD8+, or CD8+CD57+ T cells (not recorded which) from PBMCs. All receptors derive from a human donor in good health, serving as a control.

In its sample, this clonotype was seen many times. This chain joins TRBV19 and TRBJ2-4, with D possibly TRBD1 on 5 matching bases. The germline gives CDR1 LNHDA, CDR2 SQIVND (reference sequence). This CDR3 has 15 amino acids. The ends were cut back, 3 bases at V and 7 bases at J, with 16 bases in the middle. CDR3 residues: CASSILQGLGNIQYF. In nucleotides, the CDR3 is TGTGCCAGTAGTATTCTCCAGGGTTTGGGTAACATTCAGTACTTC.

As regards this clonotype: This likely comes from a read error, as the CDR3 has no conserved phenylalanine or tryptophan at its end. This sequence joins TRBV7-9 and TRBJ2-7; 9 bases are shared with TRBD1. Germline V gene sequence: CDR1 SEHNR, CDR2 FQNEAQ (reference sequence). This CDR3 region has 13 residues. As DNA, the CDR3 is TGCGCCAGCAGCTCAGGTACAGGGGGCGGGCAGTACCTC. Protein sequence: CASSSGTGGGQYL.

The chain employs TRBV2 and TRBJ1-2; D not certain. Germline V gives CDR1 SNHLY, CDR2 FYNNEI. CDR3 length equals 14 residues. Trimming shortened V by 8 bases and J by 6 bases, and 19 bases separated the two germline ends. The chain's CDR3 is CASGTLDRRHGYTF. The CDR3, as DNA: TGTGCCAGCGGCACTCTGGACCGCCGCCATGGCTACACCTTC.

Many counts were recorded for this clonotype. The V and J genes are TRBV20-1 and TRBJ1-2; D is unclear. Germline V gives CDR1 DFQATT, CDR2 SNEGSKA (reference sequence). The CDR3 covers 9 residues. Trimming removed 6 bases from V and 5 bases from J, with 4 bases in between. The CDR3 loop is CSAGYGYTF. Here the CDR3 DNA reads TGCAGTGCCGGGTATGGCTACACCTTC.

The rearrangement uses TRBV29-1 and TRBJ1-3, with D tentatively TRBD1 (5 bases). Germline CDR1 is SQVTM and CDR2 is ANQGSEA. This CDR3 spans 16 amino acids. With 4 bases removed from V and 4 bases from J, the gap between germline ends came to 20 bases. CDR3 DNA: TGCAGCGTTGTCAGGCAGGGCTTAACAGCGGGAAACACCATATATTTT. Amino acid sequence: CSVVRQGLTAGNTIYF.

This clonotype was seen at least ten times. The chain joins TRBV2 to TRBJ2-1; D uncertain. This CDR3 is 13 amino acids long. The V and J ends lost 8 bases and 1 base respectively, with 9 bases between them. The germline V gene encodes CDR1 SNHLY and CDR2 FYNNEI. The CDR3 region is CASVGVSYNEQFF. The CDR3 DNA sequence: TGTGCCAGCGTTGGCGTATCCTACAATGAGCAGTTCTTC.

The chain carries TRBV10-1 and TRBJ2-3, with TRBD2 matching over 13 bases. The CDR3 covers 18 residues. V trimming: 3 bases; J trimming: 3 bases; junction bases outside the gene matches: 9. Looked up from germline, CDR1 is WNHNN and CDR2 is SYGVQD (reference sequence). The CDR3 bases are TGCGCCAGCAGTGACCCATCATGGACTAGCGGGGGTACAGATACGCAGTATTTT. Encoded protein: CASSDPSWTSGGTDTQYF.

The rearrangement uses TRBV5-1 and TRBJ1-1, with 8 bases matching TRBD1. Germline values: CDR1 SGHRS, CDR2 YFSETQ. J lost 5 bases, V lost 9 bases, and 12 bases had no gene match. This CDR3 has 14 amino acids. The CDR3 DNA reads TGCGCCACCCGGGACGGGACAGGACCGACTGAAGCTTTCTTT. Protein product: CATRDGTGPTEAFF.

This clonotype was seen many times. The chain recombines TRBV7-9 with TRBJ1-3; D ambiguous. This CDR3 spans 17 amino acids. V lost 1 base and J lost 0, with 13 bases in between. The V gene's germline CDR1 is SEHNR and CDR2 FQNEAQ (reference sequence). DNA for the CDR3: TGTGCCAGCAGCTTAGTGGCAGACCAAATCTCTGGAAACACCATATATTTT. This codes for CASSLVADQISGNTIYF.

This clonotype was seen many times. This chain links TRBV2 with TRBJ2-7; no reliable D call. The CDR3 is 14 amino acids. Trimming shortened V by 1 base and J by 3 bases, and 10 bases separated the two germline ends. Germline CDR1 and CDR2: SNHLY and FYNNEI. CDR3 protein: CASSEVSGFYEQYF. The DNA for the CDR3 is TGTGCCAGCAGTGAAGTGTCAGGCTTCTACGAGCAGTACTTC.

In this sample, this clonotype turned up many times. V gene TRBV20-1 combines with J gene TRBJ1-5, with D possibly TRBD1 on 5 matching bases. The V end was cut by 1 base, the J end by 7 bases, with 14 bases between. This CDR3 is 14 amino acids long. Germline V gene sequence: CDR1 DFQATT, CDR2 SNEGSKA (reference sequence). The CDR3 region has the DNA TGCAGTGCTAGAGGCCACGACCGGGGCCAGCCCCAGCATTTT. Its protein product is CSARGHDRGQPQHF.

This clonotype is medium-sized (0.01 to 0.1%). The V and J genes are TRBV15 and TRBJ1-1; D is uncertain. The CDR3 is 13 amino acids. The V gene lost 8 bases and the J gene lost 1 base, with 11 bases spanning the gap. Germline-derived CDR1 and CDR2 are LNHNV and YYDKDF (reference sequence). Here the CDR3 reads CATLGKRNTEAFF. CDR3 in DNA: TGTGCCACCCTGGGGAAAAGGAACACTGAAGCTTTCTTT.

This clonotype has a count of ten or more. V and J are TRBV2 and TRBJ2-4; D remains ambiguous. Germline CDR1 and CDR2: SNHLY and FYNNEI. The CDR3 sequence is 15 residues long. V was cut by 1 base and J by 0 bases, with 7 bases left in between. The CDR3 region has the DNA TGTGCCAGCAGTGAAGGTCTGGGAGCCAAAAACATTCAGTACTTC. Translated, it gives CASSEGLGAKNIQYF.

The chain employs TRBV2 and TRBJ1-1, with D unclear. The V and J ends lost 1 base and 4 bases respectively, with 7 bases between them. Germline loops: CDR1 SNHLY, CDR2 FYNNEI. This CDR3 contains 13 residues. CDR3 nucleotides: TGTGCCAGCAGTGAAGGACACCTCACTGAAGCTTTCTTT. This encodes CASSEGHLTEAFF.